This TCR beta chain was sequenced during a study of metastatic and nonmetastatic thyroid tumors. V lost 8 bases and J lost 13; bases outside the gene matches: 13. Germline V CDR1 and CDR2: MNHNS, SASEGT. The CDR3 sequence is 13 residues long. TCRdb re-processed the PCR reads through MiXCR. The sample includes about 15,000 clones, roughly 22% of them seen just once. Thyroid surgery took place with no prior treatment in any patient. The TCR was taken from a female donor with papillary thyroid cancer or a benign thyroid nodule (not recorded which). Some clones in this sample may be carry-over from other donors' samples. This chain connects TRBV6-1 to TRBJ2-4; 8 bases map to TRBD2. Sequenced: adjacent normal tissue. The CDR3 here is CASGPKGLGYQYF. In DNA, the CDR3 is TGTGCCAGCGGTCCCAAGGGACTAGGCTACCAGTACTTC.